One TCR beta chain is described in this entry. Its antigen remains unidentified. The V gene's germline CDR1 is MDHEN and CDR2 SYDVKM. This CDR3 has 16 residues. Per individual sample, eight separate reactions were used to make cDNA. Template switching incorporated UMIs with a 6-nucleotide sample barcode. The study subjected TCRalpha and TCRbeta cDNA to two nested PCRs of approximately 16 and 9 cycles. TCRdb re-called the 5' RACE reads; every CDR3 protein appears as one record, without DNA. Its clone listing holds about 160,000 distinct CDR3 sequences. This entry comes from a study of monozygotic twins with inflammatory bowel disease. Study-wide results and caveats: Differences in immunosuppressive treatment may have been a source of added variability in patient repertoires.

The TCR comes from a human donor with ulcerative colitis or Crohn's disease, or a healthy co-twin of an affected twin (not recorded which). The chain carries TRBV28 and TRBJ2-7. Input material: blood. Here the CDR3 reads CASSFKLLEGSYEQYF.